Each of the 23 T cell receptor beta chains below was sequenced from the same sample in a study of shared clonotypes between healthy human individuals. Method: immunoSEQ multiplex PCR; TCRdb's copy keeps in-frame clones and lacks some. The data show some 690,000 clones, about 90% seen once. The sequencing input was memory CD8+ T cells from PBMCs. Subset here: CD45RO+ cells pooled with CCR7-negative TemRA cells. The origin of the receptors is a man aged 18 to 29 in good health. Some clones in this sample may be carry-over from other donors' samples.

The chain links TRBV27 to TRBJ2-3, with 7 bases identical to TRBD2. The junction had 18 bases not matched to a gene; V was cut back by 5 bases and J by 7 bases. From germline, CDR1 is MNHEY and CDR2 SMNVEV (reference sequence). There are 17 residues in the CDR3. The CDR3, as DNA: TGTGCCAGCAGTCCGAGACTAGCCGAGAACACACGAAATACGCAGTATTTT. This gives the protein CASSPRLAENTRNTQYF.

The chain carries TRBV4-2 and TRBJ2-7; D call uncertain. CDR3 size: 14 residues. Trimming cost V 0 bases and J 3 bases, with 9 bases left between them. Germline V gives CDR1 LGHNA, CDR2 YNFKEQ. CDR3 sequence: CASSQEYPHYEQYF. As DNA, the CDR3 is TGTGCCAGCAGCCAAGAATACCCCCACTACGAGCAGTACTTC.

CDR3 residues: CASSLDRAQETQYF. CDR3 DNA: TGCGCCAGCAGCTTGGATAGAGCCCAAGAGACCCAGTACTTC. This chain links TRBV5-1 with TRBJ2-5; D not certain. The CDR3 consists of 14 residues. Per the germline V gene, CDR1 is SGHRS and CDR2 is YFSETQ. Trimming shortened V by 0 bases and J by 1 base, and 7 bases separated the two germline ends.

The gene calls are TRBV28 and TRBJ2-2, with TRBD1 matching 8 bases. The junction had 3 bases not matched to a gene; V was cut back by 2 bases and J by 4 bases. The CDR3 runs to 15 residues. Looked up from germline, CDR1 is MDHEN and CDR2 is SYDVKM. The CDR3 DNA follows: TGTGCCAGCAGTTTAACAGGGGGGATCACCGGGGAGCTGTTTTTT. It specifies CASSLTGGITGELFF.

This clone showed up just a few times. CDR3 DNA: TGTGCCAGCAGCTTACAGGGGACCGGGGAGCTGTTTTTT. Translation gives CASSLQGTGELFF. The chain joins TRBV7-9 to TRBJ2-2; perhaps TRBD1 as D (6 bases). The V end lost 2 bases, the J end lost 5 bases, and 6 bases lay between the germline ends. The CDR3 runs 13 residues. Germline V gives CDR1 SEHNR, CDR2 FQNEAQ (reference sequence).

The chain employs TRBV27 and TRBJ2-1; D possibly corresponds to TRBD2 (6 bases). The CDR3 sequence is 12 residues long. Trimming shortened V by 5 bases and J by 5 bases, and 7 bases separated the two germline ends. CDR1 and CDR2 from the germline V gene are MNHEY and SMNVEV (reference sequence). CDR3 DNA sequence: TGTGCCAGCAGTCGCGGGAACAATGAGCAGTTCTTC. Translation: CASSRGNNEQFF.

The CDR3 region is CASSQGHNEQFF. In nucleotides, the CDR3 is TGCGCCAGCAGCCAAGGACACAATGAGCAGTTCTTC. J is TRBJ2-1 and V is TRBV4-1; no reliable D call. Germline assignment: CDR1 MGHRA and CDR2 YSYEKL. V lost 1 base and J lost 5, with 3 bases in between. The CDR3 has 12 residues.

CDR3 amino acids: CASSLPLGGQPTGGYTF. The DNA for the CDR3 is TGTGCCAGCAGTTTACCGTTGGGAGGGCAGCCGACGGGGGGCTACACCTTC. V usage is TRBV7-8 and J usage is TRBJ1-2; unclear D gene. CDR1 SGHVS and CDR2 FQNEAQ come from the germline V gene. The V end was cut by 6 bases, the J end by 8 bases, with 28 bases between. CDR3 length equals 17 residues.

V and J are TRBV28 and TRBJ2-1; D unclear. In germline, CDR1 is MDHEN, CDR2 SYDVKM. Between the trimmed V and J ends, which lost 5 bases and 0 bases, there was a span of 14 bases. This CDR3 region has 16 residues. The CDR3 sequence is CASSRRDILSYNEQFF. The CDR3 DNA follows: TGTGCCAGCAGTCGACGTGACATACTCTCCTACAATGAGCAGTTCTTC.

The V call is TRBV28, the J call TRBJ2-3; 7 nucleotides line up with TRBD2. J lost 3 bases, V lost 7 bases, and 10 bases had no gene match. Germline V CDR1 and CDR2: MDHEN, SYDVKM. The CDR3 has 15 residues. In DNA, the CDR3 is TGTGCCAGCACCCGGGGGGACCCGAGGACAGATACGCAGTATTTT. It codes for CASTRGDPRTDTQYF.

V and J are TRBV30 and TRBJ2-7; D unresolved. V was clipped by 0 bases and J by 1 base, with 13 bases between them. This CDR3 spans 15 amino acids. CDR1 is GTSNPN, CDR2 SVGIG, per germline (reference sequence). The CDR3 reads CAWSVPRRGSYEQYF. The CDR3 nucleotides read TGTGCCTGGAGTGTACCCAGGCGTGGATCCTACGAGCAGTACTTC. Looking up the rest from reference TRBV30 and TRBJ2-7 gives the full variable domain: SQTIHQWPATLVQPVGSPLSLECTVEGTSNPNLYWYRQAAGRGLQLLFYSVGIGQISSEVPQNLSASRPQDRQFILSSKKLLLSDSGFYLCAWSVPRRGSYEQYFGPGTRLTVT.

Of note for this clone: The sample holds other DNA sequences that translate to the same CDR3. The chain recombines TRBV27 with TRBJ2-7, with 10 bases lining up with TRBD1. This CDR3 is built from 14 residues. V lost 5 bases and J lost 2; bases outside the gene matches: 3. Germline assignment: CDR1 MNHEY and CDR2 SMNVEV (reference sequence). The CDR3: CASSLGQGAYEQYF. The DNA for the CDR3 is TGTGCCAGCAGTCTCGGACAGGGGGCCTACGAGCAGTACTTC.

In DNA form, the CDR3 reads TGTGCCAGCAGCCCCTCCTTAACCGGGGAGCTGTTTTTT. Translating it yields CASSPSLTGELFF. V is TRBV5-5 and J is TRBJ2-2, with D unclear. Per germline, CDR1 SGHKS and CDR2 YYEKEE (reference sequence). The length of the CDR3 is 13 residues. V dropped 4 bases and J dropped 5 bases, with 9 bases sitting between them.

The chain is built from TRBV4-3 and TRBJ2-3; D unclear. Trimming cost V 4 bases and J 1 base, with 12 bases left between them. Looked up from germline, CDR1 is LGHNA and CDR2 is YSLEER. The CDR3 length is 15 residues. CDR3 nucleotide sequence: TGCGCCAGCAGCCTCTCAGGCGTCGGCACAGATACGCAGTATTTT. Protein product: CASSLSGVGTDTQYF.

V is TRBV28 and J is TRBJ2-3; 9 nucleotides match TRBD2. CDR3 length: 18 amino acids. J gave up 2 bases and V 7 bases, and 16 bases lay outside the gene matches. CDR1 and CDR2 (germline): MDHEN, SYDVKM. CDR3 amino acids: CASTLRNTGTSHTDTQYF. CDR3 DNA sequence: TGTGCCAGCACTCTAAGAAACACCGGGACTAGCCACACAGATACGCAGTATTTT. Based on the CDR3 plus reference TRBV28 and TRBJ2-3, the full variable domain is DVKVTQSSRYLVKRTGEKVFLECVQDMDHENMFWYRQDPGLGLRLIYFSYDVKMKEKGDIPEGYSVSREKKERFSLILESASTNQTSMYLCASTLRNTGTSHTDTQYFGPGTRLTVL.

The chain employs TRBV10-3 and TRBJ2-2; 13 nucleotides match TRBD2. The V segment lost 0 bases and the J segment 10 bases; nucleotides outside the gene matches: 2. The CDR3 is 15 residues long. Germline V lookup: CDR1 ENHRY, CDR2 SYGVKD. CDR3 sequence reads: CAISESGTSGMELFF. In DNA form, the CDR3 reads TGTGCCATCAGTGAGTCCGGGACTAGCGGGATGGAGCTGTTTTTT.

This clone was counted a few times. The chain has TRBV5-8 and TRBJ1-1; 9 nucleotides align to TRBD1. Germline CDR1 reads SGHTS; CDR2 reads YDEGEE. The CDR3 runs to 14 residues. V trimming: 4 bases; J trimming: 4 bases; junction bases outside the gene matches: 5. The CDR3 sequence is CASSIGQGTTEAFF. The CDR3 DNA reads TGTGCCAGCAGCATAGGACAGGGGACCACTGAAGCTTTCTTT.

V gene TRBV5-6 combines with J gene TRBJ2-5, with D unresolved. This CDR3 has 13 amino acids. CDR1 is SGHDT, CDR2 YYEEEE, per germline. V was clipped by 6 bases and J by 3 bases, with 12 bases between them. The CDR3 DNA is TGTGCCAGCAAGGCGGTTGGGGAAGAGACCCAGTACTTC. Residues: CASKAVGEETQYF.

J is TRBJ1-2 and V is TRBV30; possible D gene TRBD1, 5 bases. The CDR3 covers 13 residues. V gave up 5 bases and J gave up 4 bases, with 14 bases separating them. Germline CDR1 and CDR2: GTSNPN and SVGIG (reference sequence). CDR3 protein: CAWGTRGSYGYTF. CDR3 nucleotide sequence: TGTGCCTGGGGGACTAGGGGCAGCTATGGCTACACCTTC.

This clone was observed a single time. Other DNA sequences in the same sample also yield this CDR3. DNA of the CDR3: TGTGCCAGCAGTCCGAATCGGCAGAGAGGTCAGCCCCAGCATTTT. Translation gives CASSPNRQRGQPQHF. The chain joins TRBV6-1 to TRBJ1-5; D call uncertain. The CDR3 is 15 amino acids. Trimming took 5 bases from V and 6 from J, leaving 17 bases between them. CDR1 and CDR2 from the germline V gene are MNHNS and SASEGT.

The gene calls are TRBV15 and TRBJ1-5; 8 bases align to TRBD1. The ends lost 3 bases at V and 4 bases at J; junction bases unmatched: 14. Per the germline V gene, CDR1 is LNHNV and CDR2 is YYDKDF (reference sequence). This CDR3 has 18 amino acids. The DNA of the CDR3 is TGTGCCACCAGCAGGGGGGACAGGCTACTCACCCTTAATCAGCCCCAGCATTTT. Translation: CATSRGDRLLTLNQPQHF. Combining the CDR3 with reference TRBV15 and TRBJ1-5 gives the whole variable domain DAMVIQNPRYQVTQFGKPVTLSCSQTLNHNVMYWYQQKSSQAPKLLFHYYDKDFNNEADTPDNFQSRRPNTSFCFLDIRSPGLGDTAMYLCATSRGDRLLTLNQPQHFGDGTRLSIL.

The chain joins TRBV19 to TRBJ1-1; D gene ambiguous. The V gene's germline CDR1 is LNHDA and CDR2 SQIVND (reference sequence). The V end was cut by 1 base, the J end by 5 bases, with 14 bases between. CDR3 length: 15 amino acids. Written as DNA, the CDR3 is TGTGCCAGTAGTATAGGCCCGGGTATGGGGACTGAAGCTTTCTTT. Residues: CASSIGPGMGTEAFF.

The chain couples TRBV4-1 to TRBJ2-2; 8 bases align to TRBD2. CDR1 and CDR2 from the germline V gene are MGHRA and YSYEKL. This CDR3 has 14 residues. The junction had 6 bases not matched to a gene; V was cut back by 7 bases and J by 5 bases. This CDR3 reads CASTPGLGTGELFF. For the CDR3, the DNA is TGCGCCAGCACGCCGGGACTAGGTACCGGGGAGCTGTTTTTT.